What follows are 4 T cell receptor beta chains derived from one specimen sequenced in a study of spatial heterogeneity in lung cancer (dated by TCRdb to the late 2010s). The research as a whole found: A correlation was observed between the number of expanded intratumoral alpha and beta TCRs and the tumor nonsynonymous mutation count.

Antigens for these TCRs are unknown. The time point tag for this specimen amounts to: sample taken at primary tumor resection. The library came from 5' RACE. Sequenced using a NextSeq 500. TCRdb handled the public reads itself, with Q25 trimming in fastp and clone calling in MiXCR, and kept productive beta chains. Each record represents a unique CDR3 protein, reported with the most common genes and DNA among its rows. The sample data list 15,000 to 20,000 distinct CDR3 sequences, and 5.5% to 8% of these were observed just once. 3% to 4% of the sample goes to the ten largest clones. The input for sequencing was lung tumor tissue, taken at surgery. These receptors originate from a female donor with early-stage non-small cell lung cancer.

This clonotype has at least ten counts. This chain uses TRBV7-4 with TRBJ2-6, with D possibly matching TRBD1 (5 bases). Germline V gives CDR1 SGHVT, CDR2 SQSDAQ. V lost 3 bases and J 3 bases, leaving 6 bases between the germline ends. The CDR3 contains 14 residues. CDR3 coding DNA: TGTGCCAGCAGCTTCAGGGATGGGGCCAACGTCCTGACTTTC. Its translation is CASSFRDGANVLTF.

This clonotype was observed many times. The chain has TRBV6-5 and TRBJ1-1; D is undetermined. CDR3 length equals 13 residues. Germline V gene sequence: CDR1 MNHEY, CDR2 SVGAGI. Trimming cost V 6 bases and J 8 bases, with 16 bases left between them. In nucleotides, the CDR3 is TGTGCCAGCAGCTACAGCCCGGGGTCCGAAGCTTTCTTT. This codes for CASSYSPGSEAFF.

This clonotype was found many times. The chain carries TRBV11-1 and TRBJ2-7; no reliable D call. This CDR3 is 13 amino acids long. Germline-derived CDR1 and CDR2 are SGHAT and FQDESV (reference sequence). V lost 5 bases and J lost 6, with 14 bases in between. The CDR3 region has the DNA TGTGCCAGCAGCCCAGCAGCCCTCCGCGAGCAGTACTTC. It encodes CASSPAALREQYF.

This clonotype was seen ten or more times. Here the CDR3 DNA reads TGTGCCAGCGGGACTAGCGGGAGCTACGAGCAGTACTTC. Its translation is CASGTSGSYEQYF. The chain uses TRBV11-2 and TRBJ2-7; 14 bases fit TRBD2. Germline values: CDR1 SGHAT, CDR2 FQNNGV. With V trimmed by 8 bases and J by 3 bases, 0 bases remained unmatched. The CDR3 contains 13 residues.